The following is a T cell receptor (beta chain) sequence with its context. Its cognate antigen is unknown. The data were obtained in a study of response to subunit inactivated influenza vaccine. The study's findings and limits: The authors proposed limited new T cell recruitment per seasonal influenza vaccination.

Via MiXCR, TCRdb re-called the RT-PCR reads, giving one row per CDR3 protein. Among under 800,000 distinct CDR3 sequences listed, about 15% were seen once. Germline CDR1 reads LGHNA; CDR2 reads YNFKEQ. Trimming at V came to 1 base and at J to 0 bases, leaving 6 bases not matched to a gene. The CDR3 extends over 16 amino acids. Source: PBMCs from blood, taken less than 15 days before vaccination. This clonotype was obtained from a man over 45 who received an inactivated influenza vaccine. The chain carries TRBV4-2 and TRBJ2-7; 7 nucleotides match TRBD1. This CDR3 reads CASSQGTGRSSYEQYF. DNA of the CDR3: TGTGCCAGCAGCCAAGGGACAGGCAGGAGCTCCTACGAGCAGTACTTC.